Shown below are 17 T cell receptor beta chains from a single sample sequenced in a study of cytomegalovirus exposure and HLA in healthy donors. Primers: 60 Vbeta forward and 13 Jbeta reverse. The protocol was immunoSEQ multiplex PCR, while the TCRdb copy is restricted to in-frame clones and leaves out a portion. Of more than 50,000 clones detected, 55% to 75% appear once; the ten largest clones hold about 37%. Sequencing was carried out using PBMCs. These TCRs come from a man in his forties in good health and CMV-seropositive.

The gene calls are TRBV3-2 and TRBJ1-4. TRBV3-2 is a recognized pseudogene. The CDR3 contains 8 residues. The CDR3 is CSGEKLFF. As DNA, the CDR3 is TGTAGCGGTGAAAAACTGTTTTTT.

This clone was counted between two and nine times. This CDR3 reads CSGQDKNTGELFF. CDR3 nucleotide sequence: TGTTCCGGGCAGGACAAGAACACCGGGGAGCTGTTTTTT. The chain couples TRBV7-9 to TRBJ2-2; D might be TRBD1 (5 bases). Germline CDR1 reads SEHNR; CDR2 reads FQNEAQ (reference sequence). The CDR3 covers 13 residues.

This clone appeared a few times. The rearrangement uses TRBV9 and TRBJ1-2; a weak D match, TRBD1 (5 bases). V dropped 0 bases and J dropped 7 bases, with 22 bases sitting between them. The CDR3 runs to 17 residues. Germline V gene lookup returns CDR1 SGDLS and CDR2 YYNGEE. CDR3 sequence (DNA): TGTGCCAGCAGCGTAGCCCCGATTCGGCAGGGAAGTATTGGCTACACCTTC. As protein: CASSVAPIRQGSIGYTF.

The chain's CDR3 is CASSLALLKGGPADTQYF. The CDR3 DNA is TGCGCCAGCAGCTTGGCTCTTCTTAAGGGGGGGCCAGCAGATACGCAGTATTTT. The chain uses TRBV5-1 and TRBJ2-3; D might be TRBD2 (7 bases). The CDR3 has 18 residues. The germline V gene encodes CDR1 SGHRS and CDR2 YFSETQ. V was pared by 0 bases and J by 4 bases, with 21 bases between.

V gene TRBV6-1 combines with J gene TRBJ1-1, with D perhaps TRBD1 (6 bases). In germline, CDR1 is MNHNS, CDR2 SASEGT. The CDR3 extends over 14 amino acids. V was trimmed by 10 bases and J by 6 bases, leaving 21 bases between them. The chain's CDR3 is CAIKSAGSGAEAFF. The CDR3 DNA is TGTGCCATCAAAAGCGCAGGGTCAGGGGCTGAAGCTTTCTTT.

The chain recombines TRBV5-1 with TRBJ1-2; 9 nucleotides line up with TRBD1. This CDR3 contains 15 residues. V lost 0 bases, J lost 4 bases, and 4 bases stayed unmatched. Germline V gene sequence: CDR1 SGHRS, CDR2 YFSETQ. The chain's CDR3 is CASSLGGTGTYGYTF. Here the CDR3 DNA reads TGCGCCAGCAGCTTGGGGGGGACAGGGACCTATGGCTACACCTTC.

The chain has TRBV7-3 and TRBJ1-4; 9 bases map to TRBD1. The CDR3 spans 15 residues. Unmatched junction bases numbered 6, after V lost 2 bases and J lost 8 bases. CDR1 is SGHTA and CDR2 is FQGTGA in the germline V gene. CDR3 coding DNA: TGTGCCAGCAGCTTAGGGACAGGGCTTGGAGAAAAACTGTTTTTT. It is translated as CASSLGTGLGEKLFF.

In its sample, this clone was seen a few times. The DNA of the CDR3 is TGTGCCTGGAGGACGGGACAGGTAGACACAGATACGCAGTATTTT. This gives the protein CAWRTGQVDTDTQYF. The chain has TRBV30 and TRBJ2-3, with 8 nucleotides matching TRBD1. This CDR3 is 15 amino acids long. Per the germline V gene, CDR1 is GTSNPN and CDR2 is SVGIG (reference sequence). V was clipped by 3 bases and J by 2 bases; unmatched bases: 7. Supplemented by reference TRBV30 and TRBJ2-3, the full variable domain reads SQTIHQWPATLVQPVGSPLSLECTVEGTSNPNLYWYRQAAGRGLQLLFYSVGIGQISSEVPQNLSASRPQDRQFILSSKKLLLSDSGFYLCAWRTGQVDTDTQYFGPGTRLTVL.

The CDR3 region has the DNA TGCGCCAGCAGCTTCGGACAGGATAACACTGAAGCTTTCTTT. Protein sequence: CASSFGQDNTEAFF. The V call is TRBV5-1, the J call TRBJ1-1; 7 bases agree with TRBD1. The germline V gene encodes CDR1 SGHRS and CDR2 YFSETQ. The CDR3 has 14 amino acids. Trimming at V came to 2 bases and at J to 2 bases, leaving 3 bases not matched to a gene.

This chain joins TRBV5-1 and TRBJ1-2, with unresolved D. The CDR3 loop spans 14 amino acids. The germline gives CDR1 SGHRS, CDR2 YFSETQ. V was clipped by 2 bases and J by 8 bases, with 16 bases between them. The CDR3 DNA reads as TGCGCCAGCAGCTTAACCGGGGAGTTTGGGGGCTACACCTTC. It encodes CASSLTGEFGGYTF.

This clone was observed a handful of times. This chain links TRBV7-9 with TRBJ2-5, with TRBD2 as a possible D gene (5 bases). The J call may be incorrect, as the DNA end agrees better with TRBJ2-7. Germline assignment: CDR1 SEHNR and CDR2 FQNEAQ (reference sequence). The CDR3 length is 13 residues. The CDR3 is CASSPGSTYEQYF. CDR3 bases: TGTGCCAGCAGCCCGGGGAGTACCTACGAGCAGTACTTC.

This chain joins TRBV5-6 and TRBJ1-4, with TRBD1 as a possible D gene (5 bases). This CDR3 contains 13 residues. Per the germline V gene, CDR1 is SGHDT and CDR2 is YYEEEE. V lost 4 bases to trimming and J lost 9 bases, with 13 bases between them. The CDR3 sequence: CASSLGQGKKLFF. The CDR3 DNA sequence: TGTGCCAGCAGCCTGGGGCAGGGCAAAAAACTGTTTTTT.

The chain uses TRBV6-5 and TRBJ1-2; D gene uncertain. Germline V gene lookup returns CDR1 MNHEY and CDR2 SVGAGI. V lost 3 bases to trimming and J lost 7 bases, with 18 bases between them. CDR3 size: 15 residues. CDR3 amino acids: CASSYQGPLEGGYTF. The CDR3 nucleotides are TGTGCCAGCAGTTATCAAGGGCCCCTTGAGGGTGGCTACACCTTC.

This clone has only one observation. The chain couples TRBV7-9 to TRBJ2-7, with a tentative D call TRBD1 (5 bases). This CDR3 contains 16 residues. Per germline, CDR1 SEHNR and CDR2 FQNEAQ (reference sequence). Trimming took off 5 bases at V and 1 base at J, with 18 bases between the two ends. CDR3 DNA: TGTGCCAGCAGCCCATGGACACCTAAGCAATCCTACGAGCAGTACTTC. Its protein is CASSPWTPKQSYEQYF. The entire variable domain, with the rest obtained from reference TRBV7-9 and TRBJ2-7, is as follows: DTGVSQNPRHKITKRGQNVTFRCDPISEHNRLYWYRQTLGQGPEFLTYFQNEAQLEKSRLLSDRFSAERPKGSFSTLEIQRTEQGDSAMYLCASSPWTPKQSYEQYFGPGTRLTVT.

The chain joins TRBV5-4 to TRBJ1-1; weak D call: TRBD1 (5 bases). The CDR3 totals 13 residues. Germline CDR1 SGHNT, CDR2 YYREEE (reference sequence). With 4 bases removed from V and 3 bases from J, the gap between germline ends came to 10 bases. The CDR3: CASSGGGYTEAFF. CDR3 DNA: TGTGCCAGCAGCGGGGGGGGTTACACTGAAGCTTTCTTT.

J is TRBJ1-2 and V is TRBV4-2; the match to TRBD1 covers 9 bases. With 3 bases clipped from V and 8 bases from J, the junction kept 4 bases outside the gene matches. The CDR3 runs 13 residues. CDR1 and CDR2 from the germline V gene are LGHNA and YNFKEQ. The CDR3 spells CASSQGDRDGYTF. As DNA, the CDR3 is TGTGCCAGCAGCCAGGGGGACAGGGACGGCTACACCTTC.

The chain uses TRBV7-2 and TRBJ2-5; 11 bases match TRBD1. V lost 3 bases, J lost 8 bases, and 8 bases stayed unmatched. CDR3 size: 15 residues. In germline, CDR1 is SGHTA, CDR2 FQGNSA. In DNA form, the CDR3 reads TGTGCCAGCAGCTTGGCGCGGGACAGGGGGGCAACCCAGTACTTC. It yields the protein CASSLARDRGATQYF.